This TCR beta chain was profiled in a study of radiation and T cells in renal cell carcinoma (dated by TCRdb to 2020 to 2022). Turning to the overall study: Samples came from a clinical trial, in which primary renal cell carcinomas received 15 Gy stereotactic body radiation therapy followed by nephrectomy 4 weeks later. In total, 50 or so samples, comprising 26 tumors and some 27 peripheral blood samples, were subjected to TCR beta sequencing. Across all 50 or so samples, several million unique CDR3 nucleotide sequences, encoding 2 million to 3 million unique CDR3 amino acid sequences, were identified. Results and caveats for the whole study, not just this receptor: Top tumor clonotypes rose in blood from baseline to 2 weeks post-radiation, then contracted by 4 weeks, suggesting transient expansion of tumor-resident clones. No pretreatment tumor biopsies were available, so the baseline intratumoral presence of clonotypes could not be determined. With a single-armed trial design, the study had no way to address how radiation dose or scheduling affects the TCR repertoire. Dynamics of the blood repertoire were not tracked past 4 weeks after treatment.

From the cysteine up to the phenylalanine, the CDR3 has a length of 15 residues. This entry keeps only the CDR3 DNA: 45 bases, framed from base 1. V loses 4 bases at its end and J loses 4 bases; junction bases beyond the gene matches: 6. As encoded in the germline V gene (reference sequence), CDR1 is LNHDA while CDR2 is SQIVND. In light of the paper, this sample's time point label describes: baseline pretreatment blood. Interpreted using the paper, the treatment or condition label stands for: 15 Gy SBRT to primary tumor, nephrectomy 4 weeks later. To follow tumor-enriched clonotypes, serial peripheral blood was collected from radiation-treated patients at baseline and at 2 weeks and 4 weeks after SBRT. Every patient's renal cell carcinoma showed clear cell pathology. The QIAamp DNA Blood Mini Kit (Qiagen) was used to prepare genomic DNA for TCR sequencing. The analyses included only samples that passed all quality control checks.

TCR beta libraries were generated from genomic DNA with the immunoSEQ kit, following the manufacturer's recommendations. For library preparation, a first multiplex PCR was performed with proprietary primers, followed by a second PCR in which unique barcodes were added, and bead cleanups were performed after each round. Each sample batch included a kit-provided positive control reaction and a negative control reaction. The final libraries underwent checking on an Agilent 4200 TapeStation D1000 ScreenTape, volumetric pooling, and quantification by qPCR. Sequencing ran on an Illumina NextSeq500 with a MidOutput 150-cycle cartridge, using 156 Read1 and 15 Index1 cycles with kit custom primers. The pooled library was loaded at approximately 1 pM, with a roughly 18% PhiX control spiked in. The study's own analysis went as follows. Vendor-processed data were analyzed in R, and a clonotype was defined as all T cells sharing the same CDR3 nucleotide sequence. In the clone abundance analyses, frequencies were normalized to the 10,000 most abundant clones in each sample. Public T cell clones, which averaged fewer than five per sample, were excluded before analysis. An abundance difference of at least 32-fold between compartments was the criterion for calling clonotypes tumor-enriched or baseline blood-enriched. A beta-binomial differential abundance model was used to identify clonotypes that were expanded or contracted between blood time points. Tumor-blood repertoire similarity was measured with the Baroni-Urbani and Buser coefficient, and group comparisons used two-tailed Wilcoxon tests in R. The clones in this table, taken by TCRdb from immuneACCESS, are in-frame only. Not every clone is retained; where verified, under half of the shortfall comes from an unresolved V gene, and the cause of the rest is unknown. The DNA was the basis for D and trimming; V, J and clone size are from that table. The sample table contains 130,000 to 150,000 clones; only one count was recorded for more than 70% of them. Together, the top ten hold about 11% of the sample.

This clone was recorded at least ten times. Its cognate antigen has yet to be identified. One base away there is no much larger clone; base qualities are not given. This receptor chain uses TRBV19 and TRBJ2-1; a stretch of 8 junction bases matches TRBD2. Source: blood, taken from a patient whose treatment included radiotherapy and nephrectomy. The TCR was taken from a woman between 45 and 65 years old with renal cell carcinoma. The nucleotides are TGTGCCAGTAGTAAAACTAGCGGCGAATACAATGAGCAGTTCTTC. It translates to CASSKTSGEYNEQFF.